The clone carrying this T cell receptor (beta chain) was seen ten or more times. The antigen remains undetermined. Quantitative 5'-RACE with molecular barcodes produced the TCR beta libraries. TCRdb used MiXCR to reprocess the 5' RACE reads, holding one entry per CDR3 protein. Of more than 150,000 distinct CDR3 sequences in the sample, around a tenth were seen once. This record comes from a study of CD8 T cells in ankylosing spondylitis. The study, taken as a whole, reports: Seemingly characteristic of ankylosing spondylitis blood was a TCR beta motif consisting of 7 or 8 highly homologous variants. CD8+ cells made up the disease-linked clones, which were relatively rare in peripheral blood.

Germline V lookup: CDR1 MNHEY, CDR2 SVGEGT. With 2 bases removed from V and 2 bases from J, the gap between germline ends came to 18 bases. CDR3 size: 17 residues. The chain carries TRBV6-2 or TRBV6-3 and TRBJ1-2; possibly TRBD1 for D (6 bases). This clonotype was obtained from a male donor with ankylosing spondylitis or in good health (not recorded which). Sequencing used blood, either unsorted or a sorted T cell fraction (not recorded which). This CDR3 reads CASSYSVPRTENYGYTF. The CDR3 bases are TGTGCCAGCAGTTACAGCGTCCCCAGGACAGAGAACTATGGCTACACCTTC.